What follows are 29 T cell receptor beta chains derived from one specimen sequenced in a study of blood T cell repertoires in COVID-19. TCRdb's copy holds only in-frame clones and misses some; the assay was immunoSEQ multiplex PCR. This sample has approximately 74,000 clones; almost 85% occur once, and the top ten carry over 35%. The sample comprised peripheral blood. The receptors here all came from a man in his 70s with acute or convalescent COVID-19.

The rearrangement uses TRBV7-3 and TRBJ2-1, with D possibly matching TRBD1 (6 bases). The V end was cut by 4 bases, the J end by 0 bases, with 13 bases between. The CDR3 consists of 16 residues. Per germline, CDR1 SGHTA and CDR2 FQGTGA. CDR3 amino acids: CASSYSGVSSYNEQFF. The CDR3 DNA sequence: TGTGCCAGCAGCTATTCAGGGGTCAGCTCCTACAATGAGCAGTTCTTC.

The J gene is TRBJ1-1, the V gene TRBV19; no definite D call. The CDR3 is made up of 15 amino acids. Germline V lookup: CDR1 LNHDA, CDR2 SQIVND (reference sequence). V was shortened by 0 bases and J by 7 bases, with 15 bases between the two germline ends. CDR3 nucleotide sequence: TGTGCCAGTAGTATAGATCGTCGGGGAATTGATGAAGCTTTCTTT. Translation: CASSIDRRGIDEAFF.

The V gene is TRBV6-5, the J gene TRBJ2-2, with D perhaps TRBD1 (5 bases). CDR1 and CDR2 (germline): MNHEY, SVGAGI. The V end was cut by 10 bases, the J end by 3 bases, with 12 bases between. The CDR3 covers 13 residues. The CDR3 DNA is TGTGCCACCAACCAGGGTGACACCGGGGAGCTGTTTTTT. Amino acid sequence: CATNQGDTGELFF.

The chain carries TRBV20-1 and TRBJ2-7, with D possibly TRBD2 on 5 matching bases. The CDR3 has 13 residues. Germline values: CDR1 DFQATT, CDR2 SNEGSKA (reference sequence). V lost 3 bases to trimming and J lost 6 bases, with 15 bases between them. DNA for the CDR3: TGCAGTGCTAGTTCGAGGGTAGTTGGCGAGCAGTACTTC. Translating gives CSASSRVVGEQYF.

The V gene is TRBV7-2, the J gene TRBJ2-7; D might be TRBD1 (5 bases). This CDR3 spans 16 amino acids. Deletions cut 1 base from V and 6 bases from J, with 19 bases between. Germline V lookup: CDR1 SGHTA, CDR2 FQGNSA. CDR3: CASSLVLGQGKAEQYF. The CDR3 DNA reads TGTGCCAGCAGCTTAGTCTTGGGTCAGGGTAAAGCCGAGCAGTACTTC.

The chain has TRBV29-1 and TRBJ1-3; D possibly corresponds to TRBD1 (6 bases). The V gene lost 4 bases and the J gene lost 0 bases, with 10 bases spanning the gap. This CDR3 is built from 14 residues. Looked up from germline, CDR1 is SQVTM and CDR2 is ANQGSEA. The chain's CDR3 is CSVVGTSSGNTIYF. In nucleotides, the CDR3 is TGCAGCGTTGTGGGGACAAGCTCTGGAAACACCATATATTTT.

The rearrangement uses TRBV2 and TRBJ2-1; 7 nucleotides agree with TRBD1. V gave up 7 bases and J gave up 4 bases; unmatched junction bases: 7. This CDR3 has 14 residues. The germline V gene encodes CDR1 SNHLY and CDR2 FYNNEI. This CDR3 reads CASKRGGAYNEQFF. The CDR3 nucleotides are TGTGCCAGCAAAAGAGGGGGCGCATACAATGAGCAGTTCTTC.

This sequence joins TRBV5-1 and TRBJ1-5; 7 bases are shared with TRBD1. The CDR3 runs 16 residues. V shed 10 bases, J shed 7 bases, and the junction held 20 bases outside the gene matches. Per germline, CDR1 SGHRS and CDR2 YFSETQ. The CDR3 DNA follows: TGCGCCTCTCATAGCAGGGGGAGCGCAAGGAACCAGCCCCAGCATTTT. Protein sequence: CASHSRGSARNQPQHF.

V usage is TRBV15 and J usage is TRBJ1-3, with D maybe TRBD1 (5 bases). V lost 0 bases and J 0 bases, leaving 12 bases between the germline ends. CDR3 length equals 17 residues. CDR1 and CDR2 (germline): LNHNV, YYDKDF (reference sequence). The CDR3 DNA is TGTGCCACCAGCAGAGATAGGGGAACGAACTCTGGAAACACCATATATTTT. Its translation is CATSRDRGTNSGNTIYF. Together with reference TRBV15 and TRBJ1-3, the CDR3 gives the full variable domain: DAMVIQNPRYQVTQFGKPVTLSCSQTLNHNVMYWYQQKSSQAPKLLFHYYDKDFNNEADTPDNFQSRRPNTSFCFLDIRSPGLGDTAMYLCATSRDRGTNSGNTIYFGEGSWLTVV.

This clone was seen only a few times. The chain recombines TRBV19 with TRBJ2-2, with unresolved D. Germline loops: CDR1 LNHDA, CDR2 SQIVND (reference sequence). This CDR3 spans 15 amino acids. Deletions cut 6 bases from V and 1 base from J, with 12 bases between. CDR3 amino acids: CASRRPTGNTGELFF. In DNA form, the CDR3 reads TGTGCCAGTAGGCGGCCGACGGGGAACACCGGGGAGCTGTTTTTT.

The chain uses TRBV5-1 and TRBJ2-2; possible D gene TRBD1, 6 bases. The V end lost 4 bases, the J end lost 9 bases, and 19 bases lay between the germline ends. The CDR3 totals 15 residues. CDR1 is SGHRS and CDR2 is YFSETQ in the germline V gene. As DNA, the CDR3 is TGCGCCAGCAGCGCGAACACAGGGTTTCCGCGGGAGCTGTTTTTT. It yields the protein CASSANTGFPRELFF.

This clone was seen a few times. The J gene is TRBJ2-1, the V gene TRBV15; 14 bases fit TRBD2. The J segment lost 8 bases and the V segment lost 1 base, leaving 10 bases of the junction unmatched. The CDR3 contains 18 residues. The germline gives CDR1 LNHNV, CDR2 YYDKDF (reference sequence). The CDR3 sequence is CATSRGATSGRAGYEQFF. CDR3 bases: TGTGCCACCAGCAGAGGCGCGACTAGCGGGAGGGCCGGGTATGAGCAGTTCTTC.

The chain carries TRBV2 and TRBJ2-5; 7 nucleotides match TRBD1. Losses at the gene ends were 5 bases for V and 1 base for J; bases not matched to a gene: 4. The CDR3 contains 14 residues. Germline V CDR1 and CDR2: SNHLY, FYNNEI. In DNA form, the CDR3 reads TGTGCCAGCAGTCCCGACAGGGTCCAAGAGACCCAGTACTTC. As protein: CASSPDRVQETQYF.

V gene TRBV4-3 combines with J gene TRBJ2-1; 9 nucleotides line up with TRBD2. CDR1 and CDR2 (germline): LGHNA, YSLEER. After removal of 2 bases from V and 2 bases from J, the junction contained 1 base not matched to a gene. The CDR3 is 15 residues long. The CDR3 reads CASSQSGGPYNEQFF. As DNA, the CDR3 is TGCGCCAGCAGCCAAAGCGGGGGGCCCTACAATGAGCAGTTCTTC.

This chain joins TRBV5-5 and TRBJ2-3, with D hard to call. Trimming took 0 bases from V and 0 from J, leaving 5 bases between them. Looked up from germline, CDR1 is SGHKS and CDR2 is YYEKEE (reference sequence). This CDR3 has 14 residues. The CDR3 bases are TGTGCCAGCAGCTTGGTGCAGAGCACAGATACGCAGTATTTT. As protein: CASSLVQSTDTQYF.

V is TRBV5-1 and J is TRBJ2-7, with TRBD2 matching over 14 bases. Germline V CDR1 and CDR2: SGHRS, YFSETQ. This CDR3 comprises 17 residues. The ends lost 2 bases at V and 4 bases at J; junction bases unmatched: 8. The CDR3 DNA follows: TGCGCCAGCAGCTTTGGTCGACTAGCGGGAGGGCTATACGAGCAGTACTTC. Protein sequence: CASSFGRLAGGLYEQYF.

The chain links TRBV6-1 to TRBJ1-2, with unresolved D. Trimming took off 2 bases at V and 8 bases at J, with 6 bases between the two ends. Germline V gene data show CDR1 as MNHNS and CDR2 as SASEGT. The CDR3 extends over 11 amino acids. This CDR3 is CASSEIEGYTF. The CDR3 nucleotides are TGTGCCAGCAGTGAAATCGAGGGCTACACCTTC.

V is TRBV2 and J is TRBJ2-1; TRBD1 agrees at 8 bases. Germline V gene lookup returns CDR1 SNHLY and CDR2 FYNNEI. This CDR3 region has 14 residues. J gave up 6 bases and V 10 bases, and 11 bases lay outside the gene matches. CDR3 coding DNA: TGTGCCACCTATGCCGGGACAGGTCCCAATGAGCAGTTCTTC. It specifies CATYAGTGPNEQFF.

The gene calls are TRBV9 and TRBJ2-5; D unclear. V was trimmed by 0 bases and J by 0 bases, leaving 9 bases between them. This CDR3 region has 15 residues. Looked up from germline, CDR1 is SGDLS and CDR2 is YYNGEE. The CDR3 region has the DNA TGTGCCAGCAGCGTAGTTGGGCAAAACCAAGAGACCCAGTACTTC. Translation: CASSVVGQNQETQYF.

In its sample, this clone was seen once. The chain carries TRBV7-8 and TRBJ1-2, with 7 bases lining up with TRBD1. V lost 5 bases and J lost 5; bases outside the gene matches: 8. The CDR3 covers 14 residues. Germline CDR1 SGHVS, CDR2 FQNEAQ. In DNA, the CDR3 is TGTGCCAGCAGCGAGGACAGGAGCCGATATGGCTACACCTTC. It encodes CASSEDRSRYGYTF.

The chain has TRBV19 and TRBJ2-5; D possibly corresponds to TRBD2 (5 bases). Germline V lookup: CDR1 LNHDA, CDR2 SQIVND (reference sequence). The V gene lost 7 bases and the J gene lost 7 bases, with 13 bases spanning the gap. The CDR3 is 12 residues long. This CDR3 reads CASTNGEGTQYF. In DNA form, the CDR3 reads TGTGCCAGTACGAACGGCGAGGGGACCCAGTACTTC.

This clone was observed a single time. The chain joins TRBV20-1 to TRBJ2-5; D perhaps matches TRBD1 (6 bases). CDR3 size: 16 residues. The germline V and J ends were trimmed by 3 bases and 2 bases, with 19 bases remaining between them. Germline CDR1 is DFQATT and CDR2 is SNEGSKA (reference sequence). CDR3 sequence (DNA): TGCAGTGCTAGTGCTGGATGGGGGCGACAACAAGAGACCCAGTACTTC. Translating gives CSASAGWGRQQETQYF.

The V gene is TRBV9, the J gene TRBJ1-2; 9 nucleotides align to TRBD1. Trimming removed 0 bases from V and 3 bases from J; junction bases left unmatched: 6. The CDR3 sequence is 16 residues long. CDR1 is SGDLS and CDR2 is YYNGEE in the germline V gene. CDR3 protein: CASSVAWGQGDYGYTF. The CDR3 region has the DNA TGTGCCAGCAGCGTAGCGTGGGGACAGGGAGACTATGGCTACACCTTC.

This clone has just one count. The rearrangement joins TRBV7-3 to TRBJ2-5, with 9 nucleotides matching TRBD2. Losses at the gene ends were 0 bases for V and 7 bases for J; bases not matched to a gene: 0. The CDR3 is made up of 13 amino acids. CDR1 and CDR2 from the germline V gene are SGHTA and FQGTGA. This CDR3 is CASSLTREGTQYF. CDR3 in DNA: TGTGCCAGCAGCTTAACGCGGGAGGGGACCCAGTACTTC.

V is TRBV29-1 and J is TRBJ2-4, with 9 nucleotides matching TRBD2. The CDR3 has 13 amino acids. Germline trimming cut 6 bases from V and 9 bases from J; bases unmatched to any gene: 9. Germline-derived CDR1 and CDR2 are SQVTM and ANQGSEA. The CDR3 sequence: CSVWVTSGGIQYF. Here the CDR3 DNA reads TGCAGCGTGTGGGTGACTAGCGGCGGCATTCAGTACTTC.

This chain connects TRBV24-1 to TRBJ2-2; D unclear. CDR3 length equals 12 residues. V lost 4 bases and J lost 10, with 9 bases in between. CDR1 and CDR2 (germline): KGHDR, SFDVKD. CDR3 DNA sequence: TGTGCCACCAGTGACCACAGTGAGGAGCTGTTTTTT. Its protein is CATSDHSEELFF.

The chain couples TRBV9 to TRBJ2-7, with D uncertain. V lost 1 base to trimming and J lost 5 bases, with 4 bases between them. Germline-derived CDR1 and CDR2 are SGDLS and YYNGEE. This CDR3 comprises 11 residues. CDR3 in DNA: TGTGCCAGCAGCGTACCGGACGAGCAGTACTTC. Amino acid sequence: CASSVPDEQYF.

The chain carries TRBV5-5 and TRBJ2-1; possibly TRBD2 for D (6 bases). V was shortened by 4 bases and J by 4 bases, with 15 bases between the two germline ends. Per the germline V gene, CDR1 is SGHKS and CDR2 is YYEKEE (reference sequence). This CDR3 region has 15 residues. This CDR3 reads CASSGYSSGYNEQFF. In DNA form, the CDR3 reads TGTGCCAGCAGCGGGTACAGTAGCGGATACAATGAGCAGTTCTTC.

As DNA, the CDR3 is TGTGCCAGCAGGGACTCTGAGACCCAGTACTTC. This codes for CASRDSETQYF. V is TRBV28 and J is TRBJ2-5; TRBD2 is a possible D gene (5 bases). This CDR3 comprises 11 residues. Trimming removed 6 bases from V and 5 bases from J, with 7 bases in between. Looked up from germline, CDR1 is MDHEN and CDR2 is SYDVKM.